This is a list of T cell receptor beta chains from one sample in a study of OX40 agonist ivuxolimab in advanced cancers. The method was immunoSEQ multiplex PCR; TCRdb's version includes in-frame clones alone and lacks a portion of them. This sample has around 66,000 clones, with roughly four fifths found just once. This specimen was CD4+ or CD8+ T cells sorted from blood, taken in a trial of the OX40 agonist ivuxolimab. These receptors were collected from an adult with an advanced solid tumor such as melanoma, head and neck, liver or kidney cancer. The CDR3 runs from the conserved cysteine through the conserved F or W. Each record gives: J gene, D gene, V gene, clone size, CDR3 protein, CDR3 DNA. The D gene is left open where the match is weak. Only part of the rows carry a size: once, few, many, or a class if the clone is expanded.

>TRBJ1-2|TRBD1|TRBV19|.
CAVGQGNIRGYTF
TGTGCCGTCGGACAGGGGAACATTAGGGGCTACACCTTC
>TRBJ2-7|.|TRBV28|.
CASSLSGIEQYF
TGTGCCAGCAGTTTATCAGGGATCGAGCAGTACTTC
>TRBJ1-5|.|TRBV28|.
CASSPGAQPQHF
TGTGCCAGCAGCCCAGGGGCCCAGCCCCAGCATTTT
>TRBJ1-2|.|TRBV27|.
CASSSYRDGYTF
TGTGCCAGCAGTTCCTACAGGGATGGCTACACCTTC
>TRBJ1-2|TRBD1|TRBV19|.
CATSPTRDRYLTSYGYTF
TGTGCCACCTCCCCTACCCGGGACAGATACCTTACGTCGTATGGCTACACCTTC
>TRBJ1-1|.|TRBV18|.
CASSPPVNTEAFF
TGTGCCAGCTCACCACCGGTGAACACTGAAGCTTTCTTT
>TRBJ2-1|TRBD2|TRBV5-5|.
CASSLRFTSGSNNEQFF
TGTGCCAGCAGCCTGAGGTTTACTAGCGGGAGTAACAATGAGCAGTTCTTC
>TRBJ2-1|.|TRBV19|.
CASKGLGQFF
TGTGCCAGTAAGGGGCTGGGGCAGTTCTTC
>TRBJ2-7|TRBD2|TRBV5-4|.
CASSPAASGQGEQYF
TGTGCCAGCAGCCCCGCGGCTAGCGGGCAAGGCGAGCAGTACTTC
>TRBJ1-2|TRBD1|TRBV2|.
CASSRPGTGFGGYTF
TGTGCCAGCAGTCGTCCCGGGACAGGGTTCGGTGGCTACACCTTC
>TRBJ2-7|.|TRBV5-8|once
CASSLWGAYEQYF
TGTGCCAGCAGCTTGTGGGGGGCCTACGAGCAGTACTTC
>TRBJ1-4|.|TRBV6-5|.
CASSYRRIATNEKLFF
TGTGCCAGCAGTTACCGGCGGATCGCAACTAATGAAAAACTGTTTTTT
>TRBJ2-3|TRBD1|TRBV5-1|.
CASSPGPGGFVDTQYF
TGCGCCAGCAGCCCAGGGCCAGGGGGCTTTGTGGATACGCAGTATTTT
>TRBJ1-5|.|TRBV19|.
CASRIGTASNQPQHF
TGTGCCAGTAGGATTGGAACAGCCAGCAATCAGCCCCAGCATTTT
>TRBJ2-5|TRBD1|TRBV5-1|.
CASSFIPGQGLGETQYF
TGCGCCAGCAGCTTCATACCGGGACAGGGGCTGGGAGAGACCCAGTACTTC
>TRBJ1-2|TRBD1|TRBV5-6|.
CASSLGPDREGYGYTF
TGTGCCAGCAGCTTGGGGCCGGACAGGGAAGGCTATGGCTACACCTTC
>TRBJ1-1|.|TRBV19|.
CASSRQGENTEAFF
TGTGCCAGTAGTAGGCAGGGCGAGAACACTGAAGCTTTCTTT
>TRBJ2-1|.|TRBV27|few
CASSQRSSEQFF
TGTGCCAGCAGCCAGAGGAGCAGTGAGCAGTTCTTC
>TRBJ2-2|.|TRBV5-1|.
CASTPGPVNTGELFF
TGCGCCAGCACCCCCGGGCCAGTGAACACCGGGGAGCTGTTTTTT
>TRBJ1-1|.|TRBV29-1|.
CSVERGANTEAFF
TGCAGCGTTGAACGGGGGGCGAACACTGAAGCTTTCTTT
>TRBJ1-2|TRBD1|TRBV4-1|few
CASSHPGTGDRGYTF
TGCGCCAGCAGCCACCCCGGGACAGGGGATCGCGGCTACACCTTC
>TRBJ1-1|TRBD1|TRBV18|.
CASSPGQGWSEAFF
TGTGCCAGCTCCCCGGGACAGGGGTGGAGTGAAGCTTTCTTT
>TRBJ1-1|.|TRBV19|.
CASSIDGGGSTEAFF
TGTGCCAGTAGTATAGACGGGGGAGGGAGCACTGAAGCTTTCTTT
>TRBJ2-5|TRBD2|TRBV5-1|once
CASSLGDSGRAEETQYF
TGCGCCAGCAGCTTAGGGGATAGCGGGAGGGCCGAAGAGACCCAGTACTTC
>TRBJ2-5|TRBD1|TRBV19|.
CASSIQQGEGTQYF
TGTGCCAGTAGTATACAACAGGGGGAAGGGACCCAGTACTTC
>TRBJ2-1|.|TRBV18|.
CASSPPTGLGEQFF
TGTGCCAGCTCACCACCGACCGGGCTTGGTGAGCAGTTCTTC
>TRBJ2-5|TRBD2|TRBV4-1|.
CASSQVAGVETQYF
TGCGCCAGCAGCCAAGTGGCGGGGGTTGAGACCCAGTACTTC
>TRBJ1-2|.|TRBV6-1|.
CASSEVPGRGGYTF
TGTGCCAGCAGTGAAGTCCCAGGCCGGGGAGGCTACACCTTC
>TRBJ1-2|TRBD1|TRBV27|.
CASRTGRLGYTF
TGTGCCAGCCGGACAGGGCGTCTTGGCTACACCTTC
>TRBJ2-1|.|TRBV6-5|.
CASSDFYNEQFF
TGTGCCAGCAGTGACTTCTACAATGAGCAGTTCTTC
>TRBJ1-1|.|TRBV6-6|.
CASSLSRDTEAFF
TGTGCCAGCAGTCTATCCAGGGACACTGAAGCTTTCTTT
>TRBJ2-1|TRBD2|TRBV7-6|.
CASSLTGGPRYEQFF
TGTGCCAGCAGCTTGACGGGGGGGCCGAGATATGAGCAGTTCTTC
>TRBJ2-5|.|TRBV5-1|.
CASSATETQYF
TGCGCCAGCAGCGCGACTGAGACCCAGTACTTC
>TRBJ2-5|.|TRBV5-1|.
CASHQGGGQETQYF
TGCGCCAGCCACCAGGGGGGGGGCCAAGAGACCCAGTACTTC
>TRBJ2-2|.|TRBV11-2|.
CASSQGWTGELFF
TGTGCCAGCAGCCAAGGGTGGACCGGGGAGCTGTTTTTT
>TRBJ2-4|TRBD1|TRBV25-1|.
CASSLGQGRNIQYF
TGTGCCAGCAGTCTGGGACAGGGGCGGAACATTCAGTACTTC
>TRBJ2-3|.|TRBV30|.
CAWTSGADTQYF
TGTGCCTGGACATCGGGGGCAGATACGCAGTATTTT
>TRBJ1-5|.|TRBV10-2|.
CASSPVTIKPQHF
TGCGCCAGCAGTCCGGTTACAATCAAGCCCCAGCATTTT
>TRBJ2-1|.|TRBV9|once
CASSMDHRGEQFF
TGTGCCAGCAGCATGGACCATCGAGGTGAGCAGTTCTTC
>TRBJ2-7|.|TRBV28|.
CASSSLGLGRGEQYF
TGTGCCAGCAGTTCCCTGGGACTTGGACGGGGGGAGCAGTACTTC
>TRBJ2-5|TRBD1|TRBV5-6|once
CASSFAGQDVKTQYF
TGTGCCAGCAGCTTTGCGGGACAGGACGTGAAGACCCAGTACTTC
>TRBJ2-1|.|TRBV7-8|.
CASSLWDEPQEQFF
TGTGCCAGCAGCTTATGGGACGAGCCCCAAGAGCAGTTCTTC
>TRBJ2-7|.|TRBV4-1|.
CASSQVGRGGHEQYF
TGCGCCAGCAGCCAAGTCGGCAGGGGGGGCCACGAGCAGTACTTC
>TRBJ2-5|.|TRBV7-6|.
CASSQTSGLRPETQYF
TGTGCCAGCAGTCAAACGTCGGGGCTTCGTCCCGAGACCCAGTACTTC
>TRBJ2-2|TRBD2|TRBV2|.
CASRGSGAPWLFF
TGTGCCAGCAGAGGGAGCGGGGCCCCGTGGCTGTTTTTT
>TRBJ1-1|.|TRBV18|.
CASSPRESRERTEAFF
TGTGCCAGCTCACCACGGGAGAGTCGAGAACGCACTGAAGCTTTCTTT
>TRBJ2-6|.|TRBV7-2|.
CASSTTPGANVLTF
TGTGCCAGCAGCACCACCCCTGGGGCCAACGTCCTGACTTTC
>TRBJ2-7|.|TRBV4-3|.
CASSQERPEAGSYEQYF
TGCGCCAGCAGCCAAGAAAGACCCGAAGCCGGCTCCTACGAGCAGTACTTC
>TRBJ1-1|.|TRBV18|.
CASSHGPDTEAFF
TGTGCCAGCTCACACGGCCCGGACACTGAAGCTTTCTTT
>TRBJ2-5|.|TRBV9|few
CASSVVGWATRETQYF
TGTGCCAGCAGCGTAGTGGGCTGGGCAACAAGGGAGACCCAGTACTTC
>TRBJ2-7|.|TRBV21-1|.
CASFSSGIYEQYF
TGTGCCAGTTTTTCTAGCGGGATATACGAGCAGTACTTC
>TRBJ1-4|TRBD1|TRBV5-4|once
CASSPTGTGGEKLFF
TGTGCCAGCAGCCCAACCGGGACAGGGGGTGAAAAACTGTTTTTT
>TRBJ2-5|.|TRBV7-2|.
CASSLETGTETQYF
TGTGCCAGCAGCTTGGAGACGGGGACGGAGACCCAGTACTTC
>TRBJ2-5|TRBD2|TRBV11-2|.
CASSSTSGGPTQYF
TGTGCCAGCAGCTCGACTAGCGGGGGGCCGACCCAGTACTTC
>TRBJ2-3|.|TRBV5-4|few
CASGVVGRTPSTDTQYF
TGTGCCAGCGGAGTTGTTGGGCGGACTCCTAGCACAGATACGCAGTATTTT
>TRBJ2-5|TRBD2|TRBV11-2|.
CASSRRLAGMEGETQYF
TGTGCCAGCAGCCGACGACTAGCGGGAATGGAGGGAGAGACCCAGTACTTC
>TRBJ2-3|TRBD1|TRBV7-6|.
CASSSPPGQPTDTQYF
TGTGCCAGCAGCTCGCCGCCGGGACAGCCCACAGATACGCAGTATTTT
>TRBJ2-1|.|TRBV18|.
CASSPPRESSYNEQFF
TGTGCCAGCTCACCACCACGAGAGAGCTCCTACAATGAGCAGTTCTTC
>TRBJ2-7|TRBD2|TRBV2|.
CASRRNPGLAGETYEQYF
TGTGCCAGCAGAAGAAATCCGGGACTAGCGGGAGAGACCTACGAGCAGTACTTC